This entry is about one TCR beta chain. Its antigen is unknown. The CDR3 runs 13 residues. The data are from a study of immune cell composition in non-small cell lung cancer. Using immunoSEQ multiplex PCR, the repertoire was profiled, and TCRdb retains in-frame clones only, with some absent. This table has fewer than 6,000 clones, 70% to 80% appearing once. The study's findings and limits: In adenocarcinoma, maximal tumour-associated clone frequency tracked TIL tumour reactivity. Clones >0.5% enriched in tumour were rarer in adenocarcinoma (about 35%) than squamous (around 75%). Shared sequences between tumour-reactive and dominant in vivo clones were not proven. Top 10 clone scores and clonality were higher in squamous than adenocarcinoma.

The specimen sequenced was lung tumor tissue. The clonotype originates from a human donor with non-small cell lung cancer. The chain couples TRBV21-1 to TRBJ1-1. TRBV21-1 is assigned pseudogene status. This chain's CDR3 is CASSKVRDPEAFF. DNA of the CDR3: TGTGCCAGCAGCAAAGTGAGGGATCCTGAAGCTTTCTTT.